Here is one T cell receptor (beta chain) with its context. This sample is part of a study of monozygotic twins with cystic fibrosis. Germline V CDR1 and CDR2: SGHTA, FQGNSA. The CDR3 totals 12 residues. The V and J ends lost 5 bases and 12 bases respectively, with 17 bases between them. This table comes from immunoSEQ multiplex PCR, and its TCRdb copy is limited to in-frame clones, with some not included. Among 35,000 or so clones listed, over 75% were seen once. This receptor was obtained from a girl aged 2-10 years with cystic fibrosis. The rearrangement links TRBV7-2 to TRBJ2-7; D remains ambiguous. Sequencing was performed on blood. CDR3 sequence (DNA): TGTGCCAGCAGCCCCACCTGGTCTCGACCGTACTTC. It yields the protein CASSPTWSRPYF.